What follows are 24 T cell receptor beta chains derived from one specimen sequenced in a study of vaccination and CD4 T cells after COVID-19. These receptors' antigens are unknown. Treatment noted: approximately 9-day PBMC culture with coronavirus spike peptide pools or control peptides (ViraFEST assay). Prior to the COVID-19 pandemic (2011-2018), the unexposed donor's CD4+ T cells were collected. The study sequenced cultured CD4+ T cell DNA using the Oncomine TCR Beta short-read assay. TCRdb passed the PCR reads through MiXCR, listing each CDR3 protein once. In the table there are several thousand distinct CDR3 sequences, about 50% of which are singletons. The source material was CD4+ T cells from blood, cultured in vitro. These receptors were collected from a human donor in good health.

The chain combines TRBV19 with TRBJ1-2; D is uncertain. CDR3 length equals 12 residues. The V end lost 5 bases, the J end lost 7 bases, and 11 bases lay between the germline ends. In germline, CDR1 is LNHDA, CDR2 SQIVND (reference sequence). CDR3 loop: CASSPTPSGYTF. The CDR3 DNA follows: TGTGCCAGTAGTCCAACTCCCTCTGGCTACACCTTC.

The chain is built from TRBV20-1 and TRBJ1-1, with 9 bases matching TRBD1. Germline CDR1 is DFQATT and CDR2 is SNEGSKA (reference sequence). With V trimmed by 6 bases and J by 6 bases, 11 bases remained unmatched. The CDR3 has 14 residues. CDR3 amino acids: CSAQLRTGEPEAFF. DNA for the CDR3: TGCAGTGCCCAACTACGGACAGGGGAACCTGAAGCTTTCTTT.

This clonotype was found once. The genes are TRBV7-2 and TRBJ2-3, with D unresolved. The V gene's germline CDR1 is SGHTA and CDR2 FQGNSA. CDR3 length: 12 residues. V was pared by 4 bases and J by 3 bases, with 5 bases between. This CDR3 is CASSSSTDTQYF. In DNA, the CDR3 is TGTGCCAGCAGCTCGTCTACAGATACGCAGTATTTT.

V gene TRBV7-8 combines with J gene TRBJ2-2; weak D call: TRBD2 (5 bases). Germline CDR1 is SGHVS and CDR2 is FQNEAQ. There are 15 residues in the CDR3. Trimming shortened V by 3 bases and J by 4 bases, and 12 bases separated the two germline ends. CDR3 residues: CASSFPAGLTGELFF. Written as DNA, the CDR3 is TGTGCCAGCAGCTTTCCCGCGGGCCTCACCGGGGAGCTGTTTTTT.

The chain links TRBV19 to TRBJ2-1; D is possibly TRBD2 (6 bases). Deletions cut 5 bases from V and 4 bases from J, with 9 bases between. The germline V gene encodes CDR1 LNHDA and CDR2 SQIVND (reference sequence). The CDR3 runs to 13 residues. CDR3 sequence (DNA): TGTGCCAGTAGTCCCCTAGCGTACAATGAGCAGTTCTTC. Protein product: CASSPLAYNEQFF.

This chain links TRBV20-1 with TRBJ1-5; D may be TRBD1 (5 bases). CDR1 is DFQATT, CDR2 SNEGSKA, per germline (reference sequence). Trimming stripped 7 bases from V and 8 bases from J, with 21 bases between. The CDR3 has 14 residues. CDR3 loop: CSVLPDKLREPQHF. The CDR3 bases are TGCAGTGTCCTACCGGACAAGCTAAGGGAGCCCCAGCATTTT.

V and J are TRBV7-8 and TRBJ2-3; 12 positions agree with TRBD2. Germline CDR1 SGHVS, CDR2 FQNEAQ. V was pared by 5 bases and J by 1 base, with 4 bases of the junction left unmatched. The CDR3 loop spans 16 amino acids. For the CDR3, the DNA is TGTGCCAGCAGCCACCGGACTAGCGGGGGCACAGATACGCAGTATTTT. It specifies CASSHRTSGGTDTQYF. Based on the CDR3 plus reference TRBV7-8 and TRBJ2-3, the full variable domain is GAGVSQSPRYKVAKRGQDVALRCDPISGHVSLFWYQQALGQGPEFLTYFQNEAQLDKSGLPSDRFFAERPEGSVSTLKIQRTQQEDSAVYLCASSHRTSGGTDTQYFGPGTRLTVL.

The chain combines TRBV6-1 with TRBJ1-6; D perhaps matches TRBD1 (5 bases). Trimming pared 6 bases from V and 7 bases from J, leaving 16 bases between. The length of the CDR3 is 15 residues. Germline V gene data show CDR1 as MNHNS and CDR2 as SASEGT. The CDR3 reads CASRYWAGKNSPLHF. As DNA, the CDR3 is TGTGCCAGCAGATATTGGGCAGGGAAGAATTCACCCCTCCACTTT.

In DNA form, the CDR3 reads TGCGCCAGCAGTGACAACCTACAGGTTTTCTTT. The encoded protein is CASSDNLQVFF. J is TRBJ1-1 and V is TRBV10-1; TRBD1 is a possible D gene (5 bases). The CDR3 runs 11 residues. The germline V and J ends were trimmed by 3 bases and 13 bases, with 12 bases remaining between them. Per germline, CDR1 WNHNN and CDR2 SYGVQD (reference sequence).

This clonotype was observed a handful of times. The J gene is TRBJ2-5, the V gene TRBV5-1; the D gene could be TRBD1 or TRBD2 (6 bases each). Germline CDR1 SGHRS, CDR2 YFSETQ. Between the trimmed V and J ends, which lost 1 base and 0 bases, there was a span of 10 bases. The CDR3 length is 15 residues. The CDR3 DNA is TGCGCCAGCAGCTTGTCGGGGGCTAACCAAGAGACCCAGTACTTC. This gives the protein CASSLSGANQETQYF.

The chain combines TRBV6-1 with TRBJ1-2, with D maybe TRBD1 (5 bases). The CDR3 covers 11 residues. The V end was cut by 6 bases, the J end by 7 bases, with 9 bases between. The germline CDR1 and CDR2 sequences are MNHNS and SASEGT. The CDR3, as DNA: TGTGCCAGCAGCAGGGCTGGTGGCTACACCTTC. Translation gives CASSRAGGYTF.

This clonotype was seen a handful of times. The chain carries TRBV7-8 and TRBJ1-1; 11 nucleotides align to TRBD1. The CDR3 has 16 amino acids. Germline values: CDR1 SGHVS, CDR2 FQNEAQ. V lost 5 bases and J lost 5; bases outside the gene matches: 10. The CDR3 sequence: CASSTRTGGLGTEAFF. DNA for the CDR3: TGTGCCAGCAGCACCCGGACAGGGGGCTTGGGAACTGAAGCTTTCTTT.

A single count supports this clonotype. The chain links TRBV6-5 to TRBJ2-7, with 8 bases aligning to TRBD2. Looked up from germline, CDR1 is MNHEY and CDR2 is SVGAGI. CDR3 size: 15 residues. V lost 4 bases and J lost 1; bases outside the gene matches: 6. The CDR3, as DNA: TGTGCCAGCAGTTCGAGCGGGGGACCATCCTACGAGCAGTACTTC. It translates to CASSSSGGPSYEQYF.

The chain carries TRBV20-1 and TRBJ2-7, with 8 bases fitting TRBD2. Germline values: CDR1 DFQATT, CDR2 SNEGSKA (reference sequence). CDR3 length equals 11 residues. V dropped 6 bases and J dropped 6; count of bases not matched to a gene: 4. CDR3 sequence: CSAQAGAEQYF. CDR3 coding DNA: TGCAGTGCCCAAGCGGGAGCCGAGCAGTACTTC.

The rearrangement uses TRBV6-5 and TRBJ2-7, with D perhaps TRBD1 (5 bases). The germline CDR1 and CDR2 sequences are MNHEY and SVGAGI. This CDR3 is 14 amino acids long. V dropped 4 bases and J dropped 3 bases, with 13 bases sitting between them. As DNA, the CDR3 is TGTGCCAGCAGTTTATATCAGGGTGGCTACGAGCAGTACTTC. Amino acids: CASSLYQGGYEQYF.

This clonotype was counted between two and nine times. The CDR3 DNA reads TGCAGTGCTAGTCTTGGAATAAGCAATCAGCCCCAGCATTTT. Protein product: CSASLGISNQPQHF. The V call is TRBV20-1, the J call TRBJ1-5; D remains unclear. The ends were cut back, 3 bases at V and 1 base at J, with 10 bases in the middle. CDR1 DFQATT and CDR2 SNEGSKA come from the germline V gene (reference sequence). The CDR3 is 14 residues long.

This clonotype turned up a few times. The chain has TRBV5-8 and TRBJ1-5, with a weak D call TRBD1 (5 bases). CDR1 and CDR2 (germline): SGHTS, YDEGEE. This CDR3 has 13 residues. The V end lost 0 bases, the J end lost 10 bases, and 11 bases lay between the germline ends. This CDR3 is CASSLGAGNPQHF. As DNA, the CDR3 is TGTGCCAGCAGCTTGGGGGCAGGGAATCCCCAGCATTTT.

The chain joins TRBV20-1 to TRBJ2-7; 10 bases map to TRBD2. Germline V gene data show CDR1 as DFQATT and CDR2 as SNEGSKA (reference sequence). CDR3 size: 13 residues. The J segment lost 3 bases and the V segment lost 5 bases, leaving 4 bases of the junction unmatched. The CDR3 reads CSALLAGNYEQYF. CDR3 nucleotides: TGCAGTGCTCTACTAGCGGGAAACTACGAGCAGTACTTC.

This clonotype was counted once. This sequence joins TRBV4-1 and TRBJ1-1; 7 bases are shared with TRBD1. CDR3 length equals 15 residues. CDR1 MGHRA and CDR2 YSYEKL come from the germline V gene. V dropped 0 bases and J dropped 11; count of bases not matched to a gene: 12. The CDR3 DNA reads as TGCGCCAGCAGCCAAGATGGAGGGGTGACAGGGCAGGCTTTCTTT. Translation: CASSQDGGVTGQAFF.

This clonotype was seen more than once but under ten times. The V and J genes are TRBV11-2 and TRBJ2-5; TRBD2 agrees at 7 bases. The V gene's germline CDR1 is SGHAT and CDR2 FQNNGV. The J segment lost 5 bases and the V segment lost 5 bases, leaving 5 bases of the junction unmatched. The CDR3 has 13 residues. CDR3 in DNA: TGTGCCAGCAGCGGAGGACTAGGGGAGACCCAGTACTTC. It translates to CASSGGLGETQYF.

The rearrangement links TRBV29-1 to TRBJ2-5; no reliable D call. The CDR3 sequence is 12 residues long. The germline gives CDR1 SQVTM, CDR2 ANQGSEA. Trimming left V 4 bases short and J 2 bases short, with 8 bases between. Here the CDR3 reads CSVGWLQETQYF. CDR3 sequence (DNA): TGCAGCGTTGGATGGCTGCAAGAGACCCAGTACTTC.

This chain links TRBV2 with TRBJ2-7; the D is unclear. V was clipped by 3 bases and J by 0 bases, with 0 bases between them. The CDR3 extends over 11 amino acids. Germline V CDR1 and CDR2: SNHLY, FYNNEI. The CDR3 bases are TGTGCCAGCAGTGACTCCTACGAGCAGTACTTC. Its translation: CASSDSYEQYF.

V is TRBV7-2 and J is TRBJ2-3; 8 bases are a match to TRBD1. V gave up 5 bases and J gave up 1 base; unmatched junction bases: 8. Germline V gene data show CDR1 as SGHTA and CDR2 as FQGNSA. The CDR3 is 16 amino acids. CDR3: CASSENRGYGTDTQYF. CDR3 sequence (DNA): TGTGCCAGCAGCGAGAACAGGGGGTACGGCACAGATACGCAGTATTTT.

This clonotype was detected only a few times. This chain links TRBV27 with TRBJ2-7, with unresolved D. The V end was cut by 2 bases, the J end by 1 base, with 9 bases between. The CDR3 consists of 14 residues. Germline V gene data show CDR1 as MNHEY and CDR2 as SMNVEV (reference sequence). CDR3 nucleotide sequence: TGTGCCAGCAGTTTAAGCACAATTTCCTACGAGCAGTACTTC. Amino acid sequence: CASSLSTISYEQYF.